This T cell receptor beta chain was found in a study of long-term antiretroviral therapy in people with HIV. Runs used v3.0 of the immunoSEQ assay and were done at survey level. Sequencing was directed toward about 35,000-50,000 T-cell genomes in each sample. Method: immunoSEQ multiplex PCR; TCRdb's copy keeps in-frame clones and lacks some. The repertoire consists of approximately 45,000 clones, with approximately 86% occurring once and the leading ten covering around 4.7%. To note about this clone: The antigen remains undetermined.

Study-wide results and caveats: Dating from the mid-2000s to the late 2010s, the blood was possibly obtained under older ART regimens.

Germline lookup yields CDR1 KGHSH and CDR2 LQKENI. The V end was cut by 6 bases, the J end by 3 bases, with 11 bases between. The CDR3 is made up of 14 amino acids. J is TRBJ1-4 and V is TRBV18; TRBD1 might be the D (6 bases). Sequencing was performed on unsorted PBMCs, taken 0.1 years before starting antiretroviral therapy. This TCR came from a woman aged 45-65 years with HIV. CDR3 DNA sequence: TGTGCCAGCTCCCGGACAGTCCCTAATGAAAAACTGTTTTTT. This codes for CASSRTVPNEKLFF.